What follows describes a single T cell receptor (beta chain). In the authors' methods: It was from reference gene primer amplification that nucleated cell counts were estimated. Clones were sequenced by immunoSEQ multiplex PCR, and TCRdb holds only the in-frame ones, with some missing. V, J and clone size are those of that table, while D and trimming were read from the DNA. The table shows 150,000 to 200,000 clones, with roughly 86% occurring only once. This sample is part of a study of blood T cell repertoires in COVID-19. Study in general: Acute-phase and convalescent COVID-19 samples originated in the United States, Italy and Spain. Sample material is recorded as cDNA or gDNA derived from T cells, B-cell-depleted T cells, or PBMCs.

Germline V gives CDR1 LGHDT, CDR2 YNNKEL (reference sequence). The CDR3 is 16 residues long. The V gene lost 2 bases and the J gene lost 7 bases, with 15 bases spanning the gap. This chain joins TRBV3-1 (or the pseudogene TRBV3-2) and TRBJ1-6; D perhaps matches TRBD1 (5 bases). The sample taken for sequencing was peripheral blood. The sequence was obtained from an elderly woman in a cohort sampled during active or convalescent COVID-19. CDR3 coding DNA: TGTGCCAGCAGCCAATGGGGCGGGGGGGGAAATTCACCCCTCCACTTT. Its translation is CASSQWGGGGNSPLHF.